These T cell receptor beta chains were read from a single sample in a study of tumor-infiltrating lymphocytes in primary liver carcinoma. TCRdb redid the calling of the multiplex PCR reads with MiXCR, one entry per CDR3 protein. The data show roughly 70,000 distinct CDR3 sequences, over 60% seen once. Material: liver tumor tissue from sampling region 4. The receptors derive from a middle-aged man with primary liver carcinoma and hepatitis B virus infection. CDR3s include the opening cysteine and the closing phenylalanine or tryptophan. The D gene is left open where the match is weak. Size is omitted from some rows. Given values are once, few, many or a class for expanded clones.

clone_size,j_call,v_call,d_call,cdr3_aa,cdr3_nt
-,TRBJ1-6,TRBV4-1,TRBD1,CANSKHLQGADSPLHF,TGCGCCAACAGCAAGCACCTACAGGGGGCGGATTCACCCCTCCACTTT
many,TRBJ2-7,TRBV5-1,TRBD1,CASSLPGTGRFIYEQYF,TGCGCCAGCAGCTTGCCCGGGACAGGGCGTTTCATTTACGAGCAGTACTTC
once,TRBJ2-7,TRBV11-2,-,CANSFGGWVSYGQYF,TGTGCCAACAGCTTTGGGGGATGGGTCTCCTACGGGCAGTACTTC
once,TRBJ2-1,TRBV6-1,TRBD2,CASNGGLAGWNEQFF,TGTGCCAGCAATGGGGGTCTAGCGGGATGGAATGAGCAGTTCTTC
-,TRBJ2-1,TRBV5-1,TRBD2,CASSSSGISSHDQFF,TGCGCCAGCAGCTCCAGCGGGATCTCATCACATGATCAATTCTTC
few,TRBJ1-5,TRBV6-6,-,CASSYSMIPASSQPQHF,TGTGCCAGTAGTTACTCGATGATCCCAGCTAGCAGTCAGCCCCAGCATTTT
-,TRBJ2-5,TRBV11-2,-,CAGSVARLALGKKETQYF,TGTGCCGGCAGCGTAGCGAGGCTAGCCCTGGGAAAAAAAGAGACCCAGTATTTC
few,TRBJ1-1,TRBV12-3/TRBV12-4,-,CASTPRVSLRSEAFF,TGTGCAAGCACTCCACGGGTGTCCCTCCGCTCTGAAGCTTTCTTT
-,TRBJ2-2,TRBV10-1,TRBD1,CASSERTGTPTRELFF,TGCGCCAGCAGTGAGCGGACAGGGACGCCGACCCGGGAGCTGTTTTTT
-,TRBJ2-6,TRBV4-2,TRBD1,CLSSQETGGITGANVLTF,TGTCTCAGCAGCCAAGAGACAGGGGGCATTACCGGGGCCAACGTCCTTACTTTC
-,TRBJ2-7,TRBV4-3,-,CASSRSRVLGVEQYF,TGCGCCAGCAGTCGATCCAGGGTGCTGGGGGTCGAGCAGTACTTC
-,TRBJ2-7,TRBV7-9,-,CASSRNSEYYEQYF,TGTGCCAGCAGTCGGAATAGCGAGTACTATGAGCAGTACTTC
-,TRBJ2-1,TRBV12-3/TRBV12-4,-,CASSFRGLEQFF,TGTGCCAGCAGTTTTCGCGGACTTGAGCAATTCTTC
-,TRBJ1-2,TRBV11-2,-,CASSYAGSSSPGYTF,TGTGCAAGCAGCTATGCAGGGAGCTCCTCCCCTGGCTACACCTTC
-,TRBJ1-5,TRBV11-2,TRBD1,CASILDRGSNQPQHF,TGTGCCAGCATTCTGGACAGGGGTAGCAATCAGCCCCAGCATTTT
-,TRBJ2-1,TRBV29-1,TRBD2,CSVRLAVYEQFF,TGCAGCGTCCGACTAGCGGTATATGAGCAGTTTTTC
many,TRBJ1-2,TRBV12-3/TRBV12-4,-,CASSLEGRGYTF,TGTGCCAGCAGTTTAGAGGGTCGCGGCTACACCTTC
many,TRBJ2-1,TRBV7-2,-,CASSLTGAEQFF,TGTGCCAGCAGCCTAACGGGAGCTGAGCAGTTCTTC
many,TRBJ2-3,TRBV4-3,-,CASSQGGASDTQYF,TGCGCCAGCAGCCAGGGGGGTGCATCAGACACGCAGTATTTT
-,TRBJ2-1,TRBV2,-,CALHAGNEQFF,TGTGCCCTCCATGCCGGGAACGAGCAGTTCTTC
-,TRBJ2-3,TRBV11-2,TRBD2,CASSTWTSGTDRRYF,TGTGCCAGCAGCACCTGGACTAGCGGCACAGATAGGCGGTATTTT
-,TRBJ1-2,TRBV4-2,-,CASSQDVQGTYGYTF,TGTGCCAGCAGCCAAGATGTCCAGGGTACCTATGGCTACACCTTC
-,TRBJ2-2,TRBV13,TRBD2,CASSSSSGRVGDTGDLFF,TGTGCCAGCAGCTCAAGCAGTGGGAGGGTGGGAGACACCGGGGACCTGTTTTTT
-,TRBJ1-2,TRBV4-2,-,CASFAGVDGYTF,TGTGCCAGCTTTGCTGGGGTAGACGGCTACACCTTC
-,TRBJ2-3,TRBV6-6,-,CASSHIAGGVTDTQYF,TGTGCTAGCAGTCACATCGCTGGTGGAGTCACAGATACGCAGTATTTT
-,TRBJ2-2,TRBV10-2,TRBD2,CASRGGATGGLLF,TGCGCCAGCCGGGGGGGAGCCACTGGGGGGCTGCTTTTT
-,TRBJ2-4,TRBV14,-,CASNQDTAQGRLGIAKNIQYF,TGTGCCAGCAACCAAGATACGGCGCAGGGGCGGCTCGGAATAGCCAAAAACATTCAGTACTTC
-,TRBJ2-1,TRBV11-2,-,CDSSLYIAYNEQFF,TGTGACAGCAGCTTATATATAGCCTACAATGAGCAGTTCTTC
-,TRBJ2-7,TRBV10-3,TRBD2,CAITKRLGLAGGFSYKQYF,TGTGCCATCACCAAACGATTGGGACTAGCGGGAGGGTTCTCTTACAAGCAGTACTTC
-,TRBJ2-3,TRBV7-3,TRBD2,CASNLVPSGPFCQCTDTQYF,TGTGCCAGCAACCTCGTCCCTAGCGGACCTTTCTGTCAATGCACAGATACGCAGTATTTT
-,TRBJ1-1,TRBV30,-,CAWSHFEETEAFF,TGTGCCTGGAGCCACTTCGAGGAGACTGAAGCTTTCTTT
-,TRBJ2-5,TRBV4-3,TRBD1,CANSHRGQGEETQYF,TGCGCCAACAGCCATCGGGGACAGGGTGAGGAGACCCAGTACTTC
many,TRBJ1-2,TRBV25-1,-,CASRQQDYGYTF,TGTGCCAGCAGACAGCAGGACTATGGCTACACCTTC
-,TRBJ2-5,TRBV5-6,-,CANSFDQQEIQYF,TGTGCCAACAGCTTTGACCAGCAAGAGATCCAGTACTTC
-,TRBJ2-7,TRBV4-1,-,CASSQETPVDERYF,TGCGCCAGCAGCCAAGAGACCCCTGTTGACGAACGGTACTTC
-,TRBJ2-7,TRBV29-1,-,CSAAWGNHEHYF,TGCAGCGCGGCTTGGGGTAATCACGAGCACTACTTC
-,TRBJ2-5,TRBV29-1,-,CSGLTRGMETQYF,TGCAGCGGACTTACACGGGGGATGGAGACCCAGTACTTC
medium-sized,TRBJ1-3,TRBV10-3,-,CAISESGVPFRGEGNTIYF,TGTGCCATCAGTGAGTCGGGTGTCCCCTTTAGGGGAGAAGGAAACACCATATATTTT
-,TRBJ2-1,TRBV6-2/TRBV6-3,TRBD2,CTCVSGLAGVYNEQFF,TGTACCTGCGTTTCGGGACTAGCGGGGGTCTACAATGAGCAGTTCTTC
-,TRBJ2-1,TRBV24-1,TRBD2,CATSVGLAGESYNEQFF,TGTGCCACCAGTGTCGGATTAGCGGGAGAGTCCTACAATGAGCAGTTCTTC
many,TRBJ1-1,TRBV28,-,CASSNREAFF,TGTGCCAGCAGTAACCGTGAAGCTTTCTTT
-,TRBJ2-2,TRBV6-1,TRBD2,CASSGPGLVGTGELFF,TGTGCCAGCAGTGGTCCGGGACTAGTGGGGACAGGGGAGCTGTTTTTT
-,TRBJ2-5,TRBV7-6,-,CASGFPEPGETQYF,TGTGCCAGCGGATTCCCAGAACCCGGGGAGACCCAGTACTTC
-,TRBJ2-7,TRBV7-9,-,CAGSWTDYEQYF,TGCGCCGGCAGCTGGACAGATTACGAGCAGTACTTC
-,TRBJ2-1,TRBV9,TRBD1,CVSSEGRDRGFNEQFF,TGTGTCAGCAGCGAGGGACGGGACAGGGGTTTCAATGAGCAGTTCTTC